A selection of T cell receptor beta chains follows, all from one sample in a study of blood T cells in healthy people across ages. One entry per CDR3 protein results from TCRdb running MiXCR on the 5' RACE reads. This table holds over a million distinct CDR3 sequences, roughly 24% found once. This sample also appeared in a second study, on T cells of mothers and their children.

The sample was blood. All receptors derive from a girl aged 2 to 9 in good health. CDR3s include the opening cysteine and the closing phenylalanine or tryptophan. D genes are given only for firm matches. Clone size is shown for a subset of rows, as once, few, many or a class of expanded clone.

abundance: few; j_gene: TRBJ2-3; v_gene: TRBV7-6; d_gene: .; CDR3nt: TGTGCCAGCAGCTCACGGACCACAGATACGCAGTATTTT; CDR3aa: CASSSRTTDTQYF
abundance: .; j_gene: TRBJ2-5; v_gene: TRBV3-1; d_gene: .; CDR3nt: TGTGCCAGCAGCCAAAATCTTTGGGAGACCCAGTACTTC; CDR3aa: CASSQNLWETQYF
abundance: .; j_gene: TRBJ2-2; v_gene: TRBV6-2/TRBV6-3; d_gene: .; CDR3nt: TGTGCCAGCAGTTACGGCAGGACCGGGGAGCTGTTTTTT; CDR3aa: CASSYGRTGELFF
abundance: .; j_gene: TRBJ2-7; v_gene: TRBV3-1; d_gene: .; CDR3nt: TGTGCCAGCAGCCAAGAATCCCACGAGCAGTACTTC; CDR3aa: CASSQESHEQYF
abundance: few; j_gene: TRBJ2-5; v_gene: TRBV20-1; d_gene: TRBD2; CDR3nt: TGCAGTGCTAGGAGGGGACTAGCGGGGGTTCCCCCAGATGGGGAGACCCAGTACTTC; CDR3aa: CSARRGLAGVPPDGETQYF
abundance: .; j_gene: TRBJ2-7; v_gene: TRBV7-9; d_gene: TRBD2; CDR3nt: TGTGCCAGCAGCCCCGCATCCGGGACTAGCGGAAGTGTCTACGAGCAGTACTTC; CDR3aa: CASSPASGTSGSVYEQYF
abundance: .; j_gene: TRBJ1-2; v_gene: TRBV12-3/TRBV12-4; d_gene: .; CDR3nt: TGTGCCAGCAGTTTACTGGGATCCGGCTACACCTTC; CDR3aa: CASSLLGSGYTF
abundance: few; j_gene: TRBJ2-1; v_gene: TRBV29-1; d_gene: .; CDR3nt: TGCAGCGTTGACCCCGGGACTCCGGGGAATGAGCAGTTCTTC; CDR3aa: CSVDPGTPGNEQFF
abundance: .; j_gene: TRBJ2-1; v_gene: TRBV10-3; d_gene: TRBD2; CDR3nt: TGTGCCATCAGTGACCTCCTTTCTGGGGCGGGAGAATTGAATGAGCAGTTCTTC; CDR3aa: CAISDLLSGAGELNEQFF
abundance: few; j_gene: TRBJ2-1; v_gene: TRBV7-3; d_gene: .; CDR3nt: TGTGCCAGCAGCTCAACGGCTGCCGGGACTCAGGCCTCTGAGCAGTTCTTC; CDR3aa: CASSSTAAGTQASEQFF
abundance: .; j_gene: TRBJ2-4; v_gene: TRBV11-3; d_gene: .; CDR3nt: TGTGCCAGCAGCTTGGGGTACAGTCTAGCCAAAAACATTCAGTACTTC; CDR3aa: CASSLGYSLAKNIQYF
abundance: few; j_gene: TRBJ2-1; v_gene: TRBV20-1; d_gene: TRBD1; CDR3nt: TGCAGTGCTAGAAGAGGACAGGGACGAGGTGAGCAGTTCTTC; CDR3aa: CSARRGQGRGEQFF
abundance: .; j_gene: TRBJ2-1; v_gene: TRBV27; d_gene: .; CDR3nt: TGTGCCGCCACTAGCCTCTCCTACAATGAGCAGTTCTTC; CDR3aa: CAATSLSYNEQFF
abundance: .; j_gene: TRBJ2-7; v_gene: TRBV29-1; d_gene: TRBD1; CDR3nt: TGCAGCGGAGGGGACAGCAGCTCCTACGAGCAGTACTTC; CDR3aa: CSGGDSSSYEQYF
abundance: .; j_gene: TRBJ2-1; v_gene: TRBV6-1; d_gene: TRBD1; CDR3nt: TGTGCCAGCAGACCTCCGGGACAGGGAGGGAATGAGCAGTTCTTC; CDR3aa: CASRPPGQGGNEQFF
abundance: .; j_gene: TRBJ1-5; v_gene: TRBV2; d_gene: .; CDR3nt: TGTGCCAGCAAGGTAGGGCTTTATAGCAATCAGCCCCAGCATTTT; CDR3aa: CASKVGLYSNQPQHF
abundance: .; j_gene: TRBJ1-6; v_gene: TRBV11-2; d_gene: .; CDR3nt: TGTGCCAGCAGCTTATGGGGGGGCCTCCACTTT; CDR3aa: CASSLWGGLHF
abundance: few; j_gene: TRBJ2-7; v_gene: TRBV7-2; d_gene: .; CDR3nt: TGTGCCAGCAGCTTAGCTCTGCGGGGGCCCCGCTCGTACGAGCAGTACTTC; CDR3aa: CASSLALRGPRSYEQYF
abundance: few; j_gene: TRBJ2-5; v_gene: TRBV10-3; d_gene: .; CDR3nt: TGTGCCATCGGGACTCTGGGGGAGACCCAGTACTTC; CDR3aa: CAIGTLGETQYF
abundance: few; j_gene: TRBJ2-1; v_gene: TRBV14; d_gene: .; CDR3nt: TGTGCCAGCAGCCAACTTGGTGGGGATGAGCAGTTCTTC; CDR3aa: CASSQLGGDEQFF
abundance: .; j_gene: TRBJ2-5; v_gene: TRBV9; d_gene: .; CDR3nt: TGTGCCAGCAGTACAGGTTTGGGATTAACTCAAAAAGAGACCCAGTACTTC; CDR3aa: CASSTGLGLTQKETQYF
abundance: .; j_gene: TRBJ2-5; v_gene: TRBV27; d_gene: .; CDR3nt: TGTGCCAGCAGTCTCCGAGGACTGGAAATCCAAGAGACCCAGTACTTC; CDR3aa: CASSLRGLEIQETQYF
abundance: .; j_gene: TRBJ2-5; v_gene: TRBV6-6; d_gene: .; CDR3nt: TGTGCCAGCAGTTACGGGCCCTGGCCCGCAGAGACCCAGTACTTC; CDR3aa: CASSYGPWPAETQYF
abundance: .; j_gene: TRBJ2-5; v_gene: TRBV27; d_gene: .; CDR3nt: TGTGCCAGCAGCCGACGGTCGGTAGAGACCCAGTACTTC; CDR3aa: CASSRRSVETQYF
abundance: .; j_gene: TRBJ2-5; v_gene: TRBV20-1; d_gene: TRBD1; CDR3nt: TGCAGTGCTAGAGACGGACAGGGATTCGGGGAGACCCAGTACTTC; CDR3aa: CSARDGQGFGETQYF
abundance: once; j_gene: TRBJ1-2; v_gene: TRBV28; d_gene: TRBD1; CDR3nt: TGTGCCAGCAGTTTCAGCAGGGGGCATGGCTACACCTTC; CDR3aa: CASSFSRGHGYTF
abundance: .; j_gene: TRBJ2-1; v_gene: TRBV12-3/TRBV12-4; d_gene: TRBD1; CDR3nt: TGTGCCAGCAGCCCCGGGACAGGGCTAACCTACAATGAGCAGTTCTTC; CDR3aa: CASSPGTGLTYNEQFF
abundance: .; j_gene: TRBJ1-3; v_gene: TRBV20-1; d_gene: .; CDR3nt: TGCAGTGCTAGAGATGTGGGGGCCTCTGGAAACACCATATATTTT; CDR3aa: CSARDVGASGNTIYF
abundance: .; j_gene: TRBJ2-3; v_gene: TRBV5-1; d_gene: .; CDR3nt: TGCGCCAGCAGCCCCGGTTTCCAAGATACGCAGTATTTT; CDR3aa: CASSPGFQDTQYF
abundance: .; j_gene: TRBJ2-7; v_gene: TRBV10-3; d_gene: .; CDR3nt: TGTGCCATCAGGCCCGGATTATTAAACGGAGGCTCCTACGAGCAGTACTTC; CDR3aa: CAIRPGLLNGGSYEQYF
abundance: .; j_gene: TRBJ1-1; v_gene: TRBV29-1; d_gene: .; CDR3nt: TGCAGCGTCCGACATGCCCCCACGGCTGAAGCTTTCTTT; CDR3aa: CSVRHAPTAEAFF
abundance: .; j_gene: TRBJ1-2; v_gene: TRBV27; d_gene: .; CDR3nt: TGTGCCAGCAGTTTATCTCGCGGGTTAGCTAACTATGGCTACACCTTC; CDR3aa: CASSLSRGLANYGYTF
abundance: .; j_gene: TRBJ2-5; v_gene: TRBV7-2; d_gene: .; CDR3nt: TGTGCCAGCAGCTTAAAGACCCAAGAGGCCCAGTACTTC; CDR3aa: CASSLKTQEAQYF
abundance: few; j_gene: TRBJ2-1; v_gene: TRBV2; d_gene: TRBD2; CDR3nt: TGTGCCAGCCCGCAGGGACTAGCTGGACATGAGCAGTTCTTC; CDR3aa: CASPQGLAGHEQFF
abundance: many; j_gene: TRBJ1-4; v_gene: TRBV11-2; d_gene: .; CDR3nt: TGTGCCAGCAGCTTAGATCGGAATGAAAAACTGTTTTTT; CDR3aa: CASSLDRNEKLFF
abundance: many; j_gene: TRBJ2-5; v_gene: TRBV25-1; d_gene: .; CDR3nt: TGTGCCAGCAATCATCGGGCGTCGGAGACCCAGTACTTC; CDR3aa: CASNHRASETQYF